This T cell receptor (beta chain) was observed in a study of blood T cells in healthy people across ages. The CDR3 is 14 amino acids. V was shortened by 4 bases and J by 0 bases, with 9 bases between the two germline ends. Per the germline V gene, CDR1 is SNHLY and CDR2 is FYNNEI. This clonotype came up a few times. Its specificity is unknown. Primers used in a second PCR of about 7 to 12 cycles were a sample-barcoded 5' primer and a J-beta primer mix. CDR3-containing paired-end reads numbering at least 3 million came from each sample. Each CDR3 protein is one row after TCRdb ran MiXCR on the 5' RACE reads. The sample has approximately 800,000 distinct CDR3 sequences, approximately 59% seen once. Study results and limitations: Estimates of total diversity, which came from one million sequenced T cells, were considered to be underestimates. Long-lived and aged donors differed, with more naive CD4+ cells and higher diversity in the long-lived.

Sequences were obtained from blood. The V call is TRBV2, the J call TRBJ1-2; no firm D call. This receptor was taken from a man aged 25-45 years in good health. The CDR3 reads CASSGRETNYGYTF. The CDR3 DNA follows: TGTGCCAGCAGTGGGCGAGAAACTAACTATGGCTACACCTTC. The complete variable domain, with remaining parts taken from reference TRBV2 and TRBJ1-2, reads EPEVTQTPSHQVTQMGQEVILRCVPISNHLYFYWYRQILGQKVEFLVSFYNNEISEKSEIFDDQFSVERPDGSNFTLKIRSTKLEDSAMYFCASSGRETNYGYTFGSGTRLTVV.